This T cell receptor (beta chain) was retrieved from a study of T cell changes during pregnancy in multiple sclerosis. This table comes from immunoSEQ multiplex PCR, and its TCRdb copy is limited to in-frame clones, with some not included. The sample holds about 59,000 clones, 85% to 95% seen once. This receptor was identified in a female donor with multiple sclerosis, enrolled in a pregnancy study. Sequences were derived from CD4+ T cells from peripheral blood mononuclear cells, sampled before pregnancy.

CDR3: CASSFGAPNEQFF. The CDR3 DNA reads as TGTGCCAGCAGCTTTGGGGCTCCCAATGAGCAGTTCTTC. The genes are TRBV7-9 and TRBJ2-1; tentatively, D is TRBD1 (5 bases). CDR1 and CDR2 from the germline V gene are SEHNR and FQNEAQ (reference sequence). V was clipped by 3 bases and J by 6 bases, with 9 bases between them. This CDR3 is built from 13 residues.